The clone carrying this TCR beta chain was recorded only once. This sample was taken from a study of blood T cell repertoires in COVID-19. In the study overall: The analysed material was cDNA or gDNA that came from T cells, B-cell-depleted T cells, or PBMCs.

The CDR3 sequence is 15 residues long. V shed 7 bases and J shed 4 bases, with 17 bases lying between them. Germline V CDR1 and CDR2: SNHLY, FYNNEI. Assay: immunoSEQ multiplex PCR; the TCRdb copy retains only in-frame clones and omits some. The data show approximately 23,000 clones, with roughly 90% seen just once and 5.5% to 7% held by the top ten. This chain uses TRBV2 with TRBJ1-5; D is unclear. The sequenced material came from peripheral blood. The source is an elderly woman with active COVID-19. The CDR3 DNA is TGTGCCAGCAACCTGGGCGGGTCTAGGAATCAGCCCCAGCATTTT. Its protein product is CASNLGGSRNQPQHF.